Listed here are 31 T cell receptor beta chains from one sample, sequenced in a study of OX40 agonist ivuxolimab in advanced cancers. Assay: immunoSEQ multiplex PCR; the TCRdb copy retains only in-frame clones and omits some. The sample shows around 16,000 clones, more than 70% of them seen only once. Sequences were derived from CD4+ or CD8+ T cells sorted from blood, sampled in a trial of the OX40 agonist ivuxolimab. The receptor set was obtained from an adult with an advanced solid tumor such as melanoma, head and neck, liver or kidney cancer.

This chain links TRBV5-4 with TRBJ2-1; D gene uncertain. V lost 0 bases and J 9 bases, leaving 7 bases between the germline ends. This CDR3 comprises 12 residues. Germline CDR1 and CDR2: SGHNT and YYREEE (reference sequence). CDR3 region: CASSLGPTEQFF. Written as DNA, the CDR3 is TGTGCCAGCAGCTTGGGACCGACTGAGCAGTTCTTC.

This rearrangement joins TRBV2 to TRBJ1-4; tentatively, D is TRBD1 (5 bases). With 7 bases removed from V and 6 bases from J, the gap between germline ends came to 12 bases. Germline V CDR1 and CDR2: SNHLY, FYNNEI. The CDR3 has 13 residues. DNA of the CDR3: TGTGCCAGCACAACCGGGACCTATGAAAAACTGTTTTTT. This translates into CASTTGTYEKLFF.

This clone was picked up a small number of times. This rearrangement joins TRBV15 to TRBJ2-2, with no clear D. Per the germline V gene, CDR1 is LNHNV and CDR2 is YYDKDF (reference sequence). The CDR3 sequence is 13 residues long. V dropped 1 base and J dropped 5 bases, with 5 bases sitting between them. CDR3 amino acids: CATSRGWTGELFF. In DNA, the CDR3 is TGTGCCACCAGCAGAGGATGGACCGGGGAGCTGTTTTTT. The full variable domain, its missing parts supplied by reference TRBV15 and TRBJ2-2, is DAMVIQNPRYQVTQFGKPVTLSCSQTLNHNVMYWYQQKSSQAPKLLFHYYDKDFNNEADTPDNFQSRRPNTSFCFLDIRSPGLGDTAMYLCATSRGWTGELFFGEGSRLTVL.

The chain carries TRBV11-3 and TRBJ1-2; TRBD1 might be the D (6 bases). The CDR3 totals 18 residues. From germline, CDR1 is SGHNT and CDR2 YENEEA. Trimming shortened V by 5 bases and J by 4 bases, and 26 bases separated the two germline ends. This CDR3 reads CASSPHPSRGGRFYGYTF. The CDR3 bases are TGTGCCAGCAGCCCCCACCCCTCTCGGGGGGGGCGGTTCTATGGCTACACCTTC.

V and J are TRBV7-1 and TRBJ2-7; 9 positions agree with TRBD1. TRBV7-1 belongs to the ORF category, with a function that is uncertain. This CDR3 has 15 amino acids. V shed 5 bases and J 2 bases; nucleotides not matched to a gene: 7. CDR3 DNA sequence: TGTGCCAGCAGCCCCACCGGGACAGGGACCTACGAGCAGTACTTC. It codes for CASSPTGTGTYEQYF.

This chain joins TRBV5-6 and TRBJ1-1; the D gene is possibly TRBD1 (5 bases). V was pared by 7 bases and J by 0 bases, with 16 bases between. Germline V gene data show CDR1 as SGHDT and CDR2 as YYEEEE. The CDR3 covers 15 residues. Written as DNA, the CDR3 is TGTGCCAGCGGCTCCTGGGGGTCCATGAACACTGAAGCTTTCTTT. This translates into CASGSWGSMNTEAFF.

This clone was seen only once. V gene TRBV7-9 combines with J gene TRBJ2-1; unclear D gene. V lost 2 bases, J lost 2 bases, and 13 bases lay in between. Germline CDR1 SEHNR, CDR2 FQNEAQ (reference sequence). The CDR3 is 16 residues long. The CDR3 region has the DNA TGTGCCAGCAGCTTAAGTCTGGCGTCAGCCTACAATGAGCAGTTCTTC. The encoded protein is CASSLSLASAYNEQFF.

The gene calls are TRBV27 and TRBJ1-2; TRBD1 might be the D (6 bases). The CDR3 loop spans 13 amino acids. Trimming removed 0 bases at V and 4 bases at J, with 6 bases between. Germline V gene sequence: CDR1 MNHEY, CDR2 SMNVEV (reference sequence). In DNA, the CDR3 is TGTGCCAGCAGTTTATCGACAGGCTATGGCTACACCTTC. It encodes CASSLSTGYGYTF.

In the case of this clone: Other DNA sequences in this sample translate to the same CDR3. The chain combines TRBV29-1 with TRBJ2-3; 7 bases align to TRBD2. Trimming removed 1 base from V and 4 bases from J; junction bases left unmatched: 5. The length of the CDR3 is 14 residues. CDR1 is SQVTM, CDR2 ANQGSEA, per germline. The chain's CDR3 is CSVEGGRGADTQYF. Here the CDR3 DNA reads TGCAGCGTTGAAGGGGGCCGGGGGGCAGATACGCAGTATTTT.

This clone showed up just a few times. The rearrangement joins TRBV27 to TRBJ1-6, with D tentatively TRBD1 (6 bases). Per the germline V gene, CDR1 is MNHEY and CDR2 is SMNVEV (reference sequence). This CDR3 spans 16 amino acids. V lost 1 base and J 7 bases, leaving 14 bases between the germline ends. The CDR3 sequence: CASSLYVGQGNSPLHF. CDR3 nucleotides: TGTGCCAGCAGTTTATACGTAGGGCAGGGGAATTCACCCCTCCACTTT.

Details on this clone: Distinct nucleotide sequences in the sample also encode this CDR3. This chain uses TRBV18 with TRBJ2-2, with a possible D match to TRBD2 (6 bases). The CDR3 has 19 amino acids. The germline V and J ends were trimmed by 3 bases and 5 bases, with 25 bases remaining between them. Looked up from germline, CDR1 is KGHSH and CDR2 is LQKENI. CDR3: CASSPGRGAEGYWTGELFF. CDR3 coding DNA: TGTGCCAGCTCACCTGGGCGGGGTGCAGAGGGCTACTGGACCGGGGAGCTGTTTTTT.

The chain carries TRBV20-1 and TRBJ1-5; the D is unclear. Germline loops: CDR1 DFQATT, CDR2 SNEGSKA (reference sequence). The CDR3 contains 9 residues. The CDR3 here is CTLGQPQHF. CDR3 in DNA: TGCACCCTCGGTCAGCCCCAGCATTTT.

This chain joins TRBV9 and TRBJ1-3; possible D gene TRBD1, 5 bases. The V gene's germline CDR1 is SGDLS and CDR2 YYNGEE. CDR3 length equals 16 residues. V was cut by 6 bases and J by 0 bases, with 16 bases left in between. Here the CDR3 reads CASTSGPNPSGNTIYF. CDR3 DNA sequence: TGTGCCAGCACCTCGGGACCGAACCCCTCTGGAAACACCATATATTTT.

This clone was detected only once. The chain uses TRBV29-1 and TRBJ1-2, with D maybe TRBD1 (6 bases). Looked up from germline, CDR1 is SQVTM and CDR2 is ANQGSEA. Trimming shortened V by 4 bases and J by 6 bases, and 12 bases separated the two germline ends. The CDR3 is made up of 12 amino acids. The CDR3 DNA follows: TGCAGCGTTGGTAGGGGGTTCGATGGCTACACCTTC. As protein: CSVGRGFDGYTF.

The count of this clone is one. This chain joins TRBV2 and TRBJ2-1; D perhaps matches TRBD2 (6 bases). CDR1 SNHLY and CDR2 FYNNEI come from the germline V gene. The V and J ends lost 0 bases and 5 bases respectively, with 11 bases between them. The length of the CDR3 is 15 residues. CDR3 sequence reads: CASSEARGGDNEQFF. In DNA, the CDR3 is TGTGCCAGCAGTGAAGCGCGGGGCGGAGACAATGAGCAGTTCTTC.

The DNA for the CDR3 is TGTGCCAGCAGCTTAGCAGGGACTGCCTTGAGACCCCTCCACTTT. Encoded protein: CASSLAGTALRPLHF. The rearrangement joins TRBV7-9 to TRBJ1-6; D may be TRBD1 (5 bases). From germline, CDR1 is SEHNR and CDR2 FQNEAQ (reference sequence). V dropped 0 bases and J dropped 12 bases, with 15 bases sitting between them. The CDR3 consists of 15 residues.

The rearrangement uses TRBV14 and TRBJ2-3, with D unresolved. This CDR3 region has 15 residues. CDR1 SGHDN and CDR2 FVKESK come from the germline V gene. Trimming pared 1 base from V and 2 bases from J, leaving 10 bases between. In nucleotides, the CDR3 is TGTGCCAGCAGCCAAGCCCCATTAATCACAGATACGCAGTATTTT. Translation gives CASSQAPLITDTQYF.

The CDR3 coding sequence is TGCGCCAGCAGCTTTGTGGGGCCCGGGGAGCTGTTTTTT. This encodes CASSFVGPGELFF. The V gene is TRBV5-1, the J gene TRBJ2-2, with D tentatively TRBD1 (5 bases). CDR1 is SGHRS and CDR2 is YFSETQ in the germline V gene. The V gene lost 2 bases and the J gene lost 6 bases, with 8 bases spanning the gap. CDR3 length equals 13 residues.

In DNA, the CDR3 is TGTGCCAGCAGCCCCGGACTAGCGGGCCCCGACGAGACCCAGTACTTC. Translating it yields CASSPGLAGPDETQYF. The rearrangement links TRBV5-8 to TRBJ2-5, with 11 bases fitting TRBD2. Trimming removed 4 bases from V and 5 bases from J; junction bases left unmatched: 10. There are 16 residues in the CDR3. In germline, CDR1 is SGHTS, CDR2 YDEGEE.

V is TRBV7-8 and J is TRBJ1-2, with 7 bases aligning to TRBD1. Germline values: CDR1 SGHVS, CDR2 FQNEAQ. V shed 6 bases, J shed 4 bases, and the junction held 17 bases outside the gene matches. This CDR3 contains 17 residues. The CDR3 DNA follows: TGTGCCAGCAGAAAAAACAGGGGTCTTTCAGGGGGCTATGGCTACACCTTC. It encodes CASRKNRGLSGGYGYTF. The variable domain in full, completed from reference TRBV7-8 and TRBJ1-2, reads GAGVSQSPRYKVAKRGQDVALRCDPISGHVSLFWYQQALGQGPEFLTYFQNEAQLDKSGLPSDRFFAERPEGSVSTLKIQRTQQEDSAVYLCASRKNRGLSGGYGYTFGSGTRLTVV.

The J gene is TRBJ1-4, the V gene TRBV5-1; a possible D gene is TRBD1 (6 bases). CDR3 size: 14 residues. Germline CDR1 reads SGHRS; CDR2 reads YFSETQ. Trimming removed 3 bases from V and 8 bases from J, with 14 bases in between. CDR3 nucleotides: TGCGCCAGCAGCTCGGACAGCGACGGGGAAAAACTGTTTTTT. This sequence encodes CASSSDSDGEKLFF.

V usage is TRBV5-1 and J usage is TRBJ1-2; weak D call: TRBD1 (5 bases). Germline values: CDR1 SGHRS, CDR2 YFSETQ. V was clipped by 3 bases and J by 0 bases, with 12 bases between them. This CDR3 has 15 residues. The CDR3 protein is CASSSGGEANYGYTF. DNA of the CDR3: TGCGCCAGCAGCTCTGGGGGGGAAGCTAACTATGGCTACACCTTC.

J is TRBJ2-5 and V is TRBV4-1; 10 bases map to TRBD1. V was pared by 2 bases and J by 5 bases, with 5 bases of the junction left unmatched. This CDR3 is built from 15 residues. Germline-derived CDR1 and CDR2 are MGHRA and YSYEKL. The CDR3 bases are TGCGCCAGCAGCCAATATCGGACAGGGGGGGAGACCCAGTACTTC. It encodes CASSQYRTGGETQYF.

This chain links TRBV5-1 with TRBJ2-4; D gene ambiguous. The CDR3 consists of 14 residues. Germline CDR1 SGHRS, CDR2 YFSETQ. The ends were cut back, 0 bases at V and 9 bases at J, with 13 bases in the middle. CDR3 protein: CASSLEGSITIQYF. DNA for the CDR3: TGCGCCAGCAGCTTGGAGGGTAGCATCACCATTCAGTACTTC.

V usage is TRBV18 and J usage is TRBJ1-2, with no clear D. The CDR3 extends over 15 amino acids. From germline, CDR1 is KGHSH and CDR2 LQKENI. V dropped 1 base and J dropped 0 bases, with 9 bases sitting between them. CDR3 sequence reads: CASSPLSEANYGYTF. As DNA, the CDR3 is TGTGCCAGCTCACCACTCTCGGAAGCTAACTATGGCTACACCTTC.

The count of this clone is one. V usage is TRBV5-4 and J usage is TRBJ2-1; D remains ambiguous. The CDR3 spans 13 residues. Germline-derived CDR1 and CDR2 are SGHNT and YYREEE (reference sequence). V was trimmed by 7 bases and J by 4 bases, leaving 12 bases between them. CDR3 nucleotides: TGTGCCAGCGGACGGGCGGATTACAATGAGCAGTTCTTC. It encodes CASGRADYNEQFF.

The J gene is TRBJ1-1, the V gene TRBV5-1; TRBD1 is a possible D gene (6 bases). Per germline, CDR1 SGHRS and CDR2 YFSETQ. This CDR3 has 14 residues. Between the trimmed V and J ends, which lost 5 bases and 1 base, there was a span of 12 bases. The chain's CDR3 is CASRRDIENTEAFF. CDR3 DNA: TGCGCCAGCAGGAGGGACATCGAGAACACTGAAGCTTTCTTT.

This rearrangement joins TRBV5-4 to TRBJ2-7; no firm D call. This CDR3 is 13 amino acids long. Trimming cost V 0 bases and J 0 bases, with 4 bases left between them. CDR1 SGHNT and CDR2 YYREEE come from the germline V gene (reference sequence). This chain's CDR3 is CASSLDYSYEQYF. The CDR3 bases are TGTGCCAGCAGCTTGGACTACTCCTACGAGCAGTACTTC.

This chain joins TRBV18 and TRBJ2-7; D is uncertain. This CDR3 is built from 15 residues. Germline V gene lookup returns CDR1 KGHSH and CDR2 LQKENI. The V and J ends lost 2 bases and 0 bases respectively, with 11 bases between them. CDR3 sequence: CASSPNGPGSYEQYF. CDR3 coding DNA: TGTGCCAGCTCACCAAATGGCCCCGGCTCCTACGAGCAGTACTTC.

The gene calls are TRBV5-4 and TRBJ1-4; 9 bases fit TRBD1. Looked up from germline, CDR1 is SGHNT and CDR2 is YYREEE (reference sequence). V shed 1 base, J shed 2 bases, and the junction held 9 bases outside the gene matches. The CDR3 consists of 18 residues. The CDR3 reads CASSLSPSQGATNEKLFF. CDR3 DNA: TGTGCCAGCAGCTTGAGCCCCTCACAGGGGGCGACTAATGAAAAACTGTTTTTT.

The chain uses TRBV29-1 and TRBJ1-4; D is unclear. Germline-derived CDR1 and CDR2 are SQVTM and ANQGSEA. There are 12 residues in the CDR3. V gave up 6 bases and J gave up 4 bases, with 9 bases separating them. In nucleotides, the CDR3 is TGCAGCGTGCGTTCCGGTAATGAAAAACTGTTTTTT. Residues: CSVRSGNEKLFF.